One sample yielded the 14 T cell receptor beta chains listed below, sequenced in a study of shared clonotypes between healthy human individuals. Sequencing was performed with immunoSEQ multiplex PCR; in TCRdb, only in-frame clones are kept and a portion is missing. The data contain under 1,100,000 clones, 65% to 75% of them singletons. The sequenced sample consisted of memory CD4+ T cells sorted from blood. As to subset: CD45RA-negative fraction. These TCRs come from a man between 18 and 35 years old in good health.

The rearrangement uses TRBV11-2 and TRBJ2-5; possible D gene TRBD1, 6 bases. Per germline, CDR1 SGHAT and CDR2 FQNNGV. V was clipped by 1 base and J by 4 bases, with 10 bases between them. CDR3 length: 14 amino acids. The CDR3 sequence: CASSLGTVSETQYF. CDR3 DNA: TGTGCCAGCAGCTTAGGGACAGTCTCAGAGACCCAGTACTTC.

This clone was counted ten times or more. The gene calls are TRBV19 and TRBJ1-2; D not certain. Looked up from germline, CDR1 is LNHDA and CDR2 is SQIVND (reference sequence). Trimming took 1 base from V and 7 from J, leaving 4 bases between them. CDR3 length: 11 residues. The CDR3 loop is CASSIGSGYTF. For the CDR3, the DNA is TGTGCCAGTAGTATAGGCAGTGGCTACACCTTC.

This clone was counted at least ten times. The V and J genes are TRBV5-5 and TRBJ1-2; unclear D gene. The CDR3 loop spans 17 amino acids. Germline V gene sequence: CDR1 SGHKS, CDR2 YYEKEE (reference sequence). V was pared by 0 bases and J by 8 bases, with 23 bases between. In DNA, the CDR3 is TGTGCCAGCAGCTTGGATTTAGAGGGCACCCTAAGGAGAGGCTACACCTTC. The encoded protein is CASSLDLEGTLRRGYTF.

The chain is built from TRBV30 and TRBJ1-5; the D is unclear. The germline V gene encodes CDR1 GTSNPN and CDR2 SVGIG (reference sequence). The CDR3 is 16 amino acids. V was cut by 0 bases and J by 2 bases, with 14 bases left in between. DNA for the CDR3: TGTGCCTGGAGTGTAGGTAGCCTCTCGGGCAATCAGCCCCAGCATTTT. Its protein is CAWSVGSLSGNQPQHF.

The chain carries TRBV7-3 and TRBJ1-1, with D maybe TRBD1 (5 bases). CDR1 and CDR2 from the germline V gene are SGHTA and FQGTGA. CDR3 length: 14 amino acids. Trimming cost V 3 bases and J 1 base, with 9 bases left between them. CDR3 bases: TGTGCCAGCAGCTTCGACAGTAAGAACACTGAAGCTTTCTTT. Translated, it gives CASSFDSKNTEAFF.

The chain recombines TRBV19 with TRBJ1-2; 7 bases are shared with TRBD1. With 5 bases clipped from V and 8 bases from J, the junction kept 20 bases outside the gene matches. From germline, CDR1 is LNHDA and CDR2 SQIVND (reference sequence). This CDR3 spans 17 amino acids. CDR3 sequence (DNA): TGTGCCAGTAGTCCGTCATCCGACAGGGCGCCAAAGGGGGGCTACACCTTC. Translation gives CASSPSSDRAPKGGYTF.

The chain combines TRBV5-1 with TRBJ1-6, with a possible D match to TRBD1 (6 bases). The germline V and J ends were trimmed by 3 bases and 8 bases, with 12 bases remaining between them. The germline V gene has CDR1 SGHRS and CDR2 YFSETQ. The CDR3 totals 14 residues. CDR3 nucleotides: TGCGCCAGCAGCTGGGGGGCTTTAGATTCACCCCTCCACTTT. Translation: CASSWGALDSPLHF.

The chain combines TRBV30 with TRBJ1-1; D is possibly TRBD1 (5 bases). The CDR3 is 12 residues long. Trimming removed 2 bases from V and 10 bases from J, with 14 bases in between. Germline V lookup: CDR1 GTSNPN, CDR2 SVGIG (reference sequence). The CDR3 here is CAWSIQPGVAFF. The CDR3 coding sequence is TGTGCCTGGAGTATACAGCCGGGGGTAGCTTTCTTT.

V and J are TRBV10-2 and TRBJ2-1, with D perhaps assigned TRBD1 or TRBD2 (6 bases each). V gave up 5 bases and J gave up 8 bases, with 16 bases separating them. This CDR3 contains 14 residues. From germline, CDR1 is WSHSY and CDR2 SAAADI. The CDR3 DNA is TGCGCCAGCAGTTTGGAACGAGGGGGGCATGAGCAGTTCTTC. This encodes CASSLERGGHEQFF.

The genes are TRBV23-1 and TRBJ1-2; 8 bases fit TRBD1. TRBV23-1 is filed as an ORF, its function uncertain. Trimming took 0 bases from V and 1 from J; bases not matched to a gene: 7. The CDR3 covers 17 residues. CDR3 region: CASSQSLDRARNYGYTF. CDR3 DNA sequence: TGCGCCAGCAGTCAATCCCTGGACAGGGCCCGTAACTATGGCTACACCTTC.

This chain connects TRBV6-6 to TRBJ2-7, with TRBD1 identical over 8 bases. Looked up from germline, CDR1 is MNHNY and CDR2 is SVGAGI (reference sequence). This CDR3 spans 14 amino acids. V shed 6 bases and J 3 bases; nucleotides not matched to a gene: 7. In nucleotides, the CDR3 is TGTGCCAGCAGCCAGCAGGGGGCAGGCTACGAGCAGTACTTC. It translates to CASSQQGAGYEQYF.

This clone showed up just a few times. The chain has TRBV11-3 and TRBJ2-1, with D possibly matching TRBD2 (6 bases). The CDR3 covers 15 residues. V dropped 5 bases and J dropped 2 bases, with 13 bases sitting between them. Germline assignment: CDR1 SGHNT and CDR2 YENEEA. The CDR3 nucleotides read TGTGCCAGCAGCCCGGGGGAGCGGACCTACAATGAGCAGTTCTTC. It specifies CASSPGERTYNEQFF.

The CDR3: CASSLSSGGIKGTDTQYF. CDR3 sequence (DNA): TGTGCCAGCAGCTTATCTAGCGGGGGTATTAAGGGCACAGATACGCAGTATTTT. The chain is built from TRBV5-4 and TRBJ2-3; 10 nucleotides agree with TRBD2. From germline, CDR1 is SGHNT and CDR2 YYREEE (reference sequence). The CDR3 length is 18 residues. The V segment lost 2 bases and the J segment 1 base; nucleotides outside the gene matches: 10.

V gene TRBV7-2 combines with J gene TRBJ1-6, with no clear D. The CDR3 has 14 amino acids. V shed 4 bases and J shed 10 bases, with 14 bases lying between them. Germline lookup yields CDR1 SGHTA and CDR2 FQGNSA. The chain's CDR3 is CASSSKTLHSPLHF. The CDR3 DNA reads TGTGCCAGCAGCTCAAAGACCTTACACTCACCCCTCCACTTT.